Listed here are 27 T cell receptor beta chains from one sample, sequenced in a study of blood T cells in healthy people across ages. Next came a second PCR, run for about 6 to 12 cycles, which used a sample-barcoded 5' primer along with a J-beta primer mix. A single record per CDR3 protein comes from TCRdb applying MiXCR to the 5' RACE reads. Seen here are more than 650,000 distinct CDR3 sequences, about 55% observed once, and the top ten hold roughly two fifths. Material: blood. The receptors were sampled from an elderly man in good health.

This clonotype was counted only a few times. This chain uses TRBV11-2 with TRBJ1-1, with TRBD1 as a possible D gene (5 bases). Germline V lookup: CDR1 SGHAT, CDR2 FQNNGV. The CDR3 loop spans 14 amino acids. Trimming cost V 1 base and J 1 base, with 7 bases left between them. CDR3 nucleotides: TGTGCCAGCAGCTTAGGAGGGGCGAACACTGAAGCTTTCTTT. This codes for CASSLGGANTEAFF.

V usage is TRBV7-9 and J usage is TRBJ2-5; D gene unclear. This CDR3 comprises 15 residues. V lost 5 bases and J lost 5, with 18 bases in between. Germline-derived CDR1 and CDR2 are SEHNR and FQNEAQ (reference sequence). The CDR3 DNA sequence: TGTGCCAGCAGCCATTACACCACCGTGGGGGAGACCCAGTACTTC. Translating it yields CASSHYTTVGETQYF.

CDR3 nucleotide sequence: TGTGCCAGCAGTTTCCGACAGGCCTCGGGCGAGCAGTACTTC. Protein: CASSFRQASGEQYF. The chain carries TRBV6-2 or TRBV6-3 and TRBJ2-4, with a possible D match to TRBD1 (6 bases). The DNA end lines up better with TRBJ2-7; the J call may be wrong. The CDR3 totals 14 residues. Germline V gene data show CDR1 as MNHEY and CDR2 as SVGEGT.

This chain joins TRBV10-3 and TRBJ2-3, with TRBD2 identical over 10 bases. The CDR3 spans 15 residues. V dropped 4 bases and J dropped 4; count of bases not matched to a gene: 5. Germline V CDR1 and CDR2: ENHRY, SYGVKD. The CDR3 DNA is TGTGCCATCAGTGCTACTAGCGGGAAATCAGATACGCAGTATTTT. Protein product: CAISATSGKSDTQYF.

This clonotype was seen ten or more times. V usage is TRBV4-2 and J usage is TRBJ2-4; D unclear. Trimming removed 0 bases at V and 0 bases at J, with 12 bases between. Germline lookup yields CDR1 LGHNA and CDR2 YNFKEQ. The CDR3 spans 17 residues. Here the CDR3 reads CASSQDQVVLAKNIQYF. Written as DNA, the CDR3 is TGTGCCAGCAGCCAAGATCAGGTCGTACTAGCCAAAAACATTCAGTACTTC.

The chain links TRBV29-1 to TRBJ2-1; 8 bases agree with TRBD2. Germline CDR1 SQVTM, CDR2 ANQGSEA. This CDR3 has 15 residues. The J segment lost 7 bases and the V segment lost 6 bases, leaving 14 bases of the junction unmatched. Here the CDR3 reads CSVPGSSGSRNEQFF. DNA for the CDR3: TGCAGCGTCCCAGGATCAAGCGGGAGTCGAAATGAGCAGTTCTTC.

The chain links TRBV7-9 to TRBJ2-3; 11 positions match TRBD1. The V and J ends lost 7 bases and 14 bases, in that order; junction bases with no gene match: 23. Germline CDR1 SEHNR, CDR2 FQNEAQ (reference sequence). The CDR3 is 17 amino acids. The CDR3 spells CASIPDPGQGVGRYAYF. The CDR3 DNA reads TGTGCCAGCATCCCAGATCCGGGACAGGGGGTTGGGAGATACGCGTATTTT.

The V and J genes are TRBV25-1 and TRBJ2-7, with D hard to call. Germline values: CDR1 MGHDK, CDR2 SYGVNS. The V end was cut by 5 bases, the J end by 5 bases, with 13 bases between. CDR3 size: 13 residues. The CDR3 nucleotides are TGTGCCAGCAGTCAGAACCTGGCTGACGAGCAGTACTTC. It translates to CASSQNLADEQYF.

The table lists this clonotype with a few counts. CDR3 in DNA: TGTGCCAGCTTGGTGAGGGTTACAGATACGCAGTATTTT. This translates into CASLVRVTDTQYF. The chain employs TRBV2 and TRBJ2-3; D is perhaps TRBD2 (5 bases). Germline CDR1 and CDR2: SNHLY and FYNNEI. This CDR3 is 13 amino acids long. V was clipped by 8 bases and J by 3 bases, with 12 bases between them.

This clonotype was seen a handful of times. V usage is TRBV29-1 and J usage is TRBJ2-5, with D maybe TRBD1 (5 bases). Judging by the DNA end, TRBJ2-7 fits better; the J call may be wrong. CDR1 is SQVTM, CDR2 ANQGSEA, per germline. CDR3 length equals 11 residues. CDR3 bases: TGCAGCGTTGACAGGGTCCACGAGCAGTACTTC. This codes for CSVDRVHEQYF.

This chain connects TRBV20-1 to TRBJ2-7; D might be TRBD1 (6 bases). Trimming pared 4 bases from V and 0 bases from J, leaving 13 bases between. This CDR3 spans 14 amino acids. Germline V gives CDR1 DFQATT, CDR2 SNEGSKA (reference sequence). CDR3 residues: CSATTGTSSYEQYF. The CDR3 nucleotides read TGCAGTGCTACGACCGGGACATCCTCCTACGAGCAGTACTTC.

The chain carries TRBV27 and TRBJ2-7; D not resolved. This CDR3 is 14 amino acids long. Germline CDR1 MNHEY, CDR2 SMNVEV (reference sequence). V lost 7 bases to trimming and J lost 0 bases, with 13 bases between them. The CDR3 spells CASTRTASSYEQYF. The DNA of the CDR3 is TGTGCCAGCACCAGGACGGCAAGCTCCTACGAGCAGTACTTC.

The chain combines TRBV6-5 with TRBJ1-1, with TRBD1 identical over 9 bases. Per the germline V gene, CDR1 is MNHEY and CDR2 is SVGAGI. The CDR3 is 14 amino acids. J was trimmed by 5 bases and V by 5 bases; bases with no gene match: 6. The CDR3 bases are TGTGCCAGCAGTACGGACAGGGGCGTAACTGAAGCTTTCTTT. Its translation is CASSTDRGVTEAFF.

Turning to this clonotype: It may be a read error: a sequence one base away is much more abundant. J is TRBJ2-1 and V is TRBV2; D uncertain. There are 11 residues in the CDR3. CDR1 is SNHLY and CDR2 is FYNNEI in the germline V gene. CDR3 sequence reads: CASSPYYEQFF. CDR3 sequence (DNA): TGTGCCAGCAGCCCCTACTATGAGCAGTTCTTC.

This clonotype was observed many times. V and J are TRBV20-1 and TRBJ2-4; TRBD1 matches 9 bases. V gave up 4 bases and J gave up 15 bases; unmatched junction bases: 13. Germline loops: CDR1 DFQATT, CDR2 SNEGSKA (reference sequence). CDR3 size: 13 residues. CDR3 residues: CSANPAGGTGLYF. As DNA, the CDR3 is TGCAGTGCTAACCCAGCGGGCGGGACAGGGTTGTACTTC.

In the case of this clonotype: Being one base from a much bigger clone, this may be a read error. The CDR3 nucleotides read TGCGCCAGCACCGTAGCGGGAGAGGTAAACATTCAGTACTTC. Amino acids: CASTVAGEVNIQYF. The chain employs TRBV5-1 and TRBJ2-4; 9 nucleotides agree with TRBD2. The J segment lost 6 bases and the V segment lost 6 bases, leaving 7 bases of the junction unmatched. Per germline, CDR1 SGHRS and CDR2 YFSETQ. The CDR3 has 14 residues.

This clonotype turned up a few times. V and J are TRBV9 and TRBJ2-3, with D possibly being TRBD2 (5 bases). The CDR3 sequence is 14 residues long. Trimming cost V 3 bases and J 14 bases, with 22 bases left between them. Germline V CDR1 and CDR2: SGDLS, YYNGEE. CDR3 loop: CASSAQQVGRYAYF. The CDR3 DNA sequence: TGTGCCAGCAGCGCCCAGCAGGTTGGGAGATACGCGTATTTT.

This clonotype occurred a few times. The V and J genes are TRBV7-2 and TRBJ2-1; D not resolved. V was trimmed by 0 bases and J by 0 bases, leaving 9 bases between them. This CDR3 has 16 amino acids. CDR1 SGHTA and CDR2 FQGNSA come from the germline V gene. In nucleotides, the CDR3 is TGTGCCAGCAGCTTAGCCAGGTCCCCCTCCTACAATGAGCAGTTCTTC. Translated: CASSLARSPSYNEQFF. Combining the CDR3 with reference TRBV7-2 and TRBJ2-1 gives the whole variable domain GAGVSQSPSNKVTEKGKDVELRCDPISGHTALYWYRQSLGQGLEFLIYFQGNSAPDKSGLPSDRFSAERTGGSVSTLTIQRTQQEDSAVYLCASSLARSPSYNEQFFGPGTRLTVL.

The chain combines TRBV20-1 with TRBJ2-5; D is possibly TRBD2 (5 bases). V was trimmed by 3 bases and J by 5 bases, leaving 16 bases between them. The CDR3 runs to 14 residues. The germline CDR1 and CDR2 sequences are DFQATT and SNEGSKA (reference sequence). CDR3 in amino acids: CSARVGNTGETQYF. The CDR3 bases are TGCAGTGCTAGGGTGGGCAACACGGGGGAGACCCAGTACTTC.

The rearrangement joins TRBV27 to TRBJ2-4, with a weak D call TRBD1 (5 bases). The J call is doubtful: the DNA matches TRBJ2-7 better. This CDR3 has 13 amino acids. In germline, CDR1 is MNHEY, CDR2 SMNVEV (reference sequence). CDR3 sequence (DNA): TGTGCCAGTTTTGGGGCAGGGAACTACGAGCAGTACTTC. It translates to CASFGAGNYEQYF.

The J gene is TRBJ2-7, the V gene TRBV15; D perhaps matches TRBD2 (6 bases). Trimming removed 5 bases at V and 7 bases at J, with 24 bases between. Germline loops: CDR1 LNHNV, CDR2 YYDKDF (reference sequence). The CDR3 is 16 amino acids. The CDR3 coding sequence is TGTGCCACCAGCCCCGCCGGGAGAACGGACTACAATGAGCAGTACTTC. It translates to CATSPAGRTDYNEQYF.

In this sample, this clonotype turned up a few times. The chain carries TRBV29-1 and TRBJ1-2; no clear D. V lost 2 bases and J 5 bases, leaving 6 bases between the germline ends. Per the germline V gene, CDR1 is SQVTM and CDR2 is ANQGSEA. The CDR3 contains 11 residues. CDR3 region: CSVESGYGYTF. CDR3 sequence (DNA): TGCAGCGTTGAATCTGGGTATGGCTACACCTTC.

This clonotype was counted a single time. This chain connects TRBV5-1 to TRBJ2-1; 8 bases are shared with TRBD2. This CDR3 spans 15 amino acids. Germline CDR1 reads SGHRS; CDR2 reads YFSETQ. The V and J ends lost 0 bases and 9 bases, in that order; junction bases with no gene match: 8. The CDR3 sequence is CASSLDGRAGGEQFF. CDR3 DNA: TGCGCCAGCAGCTTGGACGGGAGGGCCGGTGGTGAGCAGTTCTTC.

The chain carries TRBV29-1 and TRBJ2-4; D perhaps matches TRBD2 (6 bases). The end of the DNA fits TRBJ2-7 better, so the J call may be wrong. Per the germline V gene, CDR1 is SQVTM and CDR2 is ANQGSEA. CDR3 size: 15 residues. The CDR3 here is CSVSSGVGSKYEQYF. For the CDR3, the DNA is TGCAGCGTCTCCAGTGGGGTCGGGAGTAAGTACGAGCAGTACTTC.

This clonotype was seen many times. This chain joins TRBV7-2 and TRBJ2-7; D unclear. V was shortened by 5 bases and J by 0 bases, with 11 bases between the two germline ends. The germline gives CDR1 SGHTA, CDR2 FQGNSA. CDR3 size: 14 residues. This CDR3 is CASSPYTPSYEQYF. The CDR3 DNA reads as TGTGCCAGCAGCCCTTATACACCCTCCTACGAGCAGTACTTC.

This clonotype was recorded a few times. The chain carries TRBV5-6 and TRBJ2-1; 7 bases are shared with TRBD2. The CDR3 length is 21 residues. V trimming: 0 bases; J trimming: 0 bases; junction bases outside the gene matches: 18. Germline CDR1 SGHDT, CDR2 YYEEEE. CDR3: CASSLAETGTTIISSYNEQFF. As DNA, the CDR3 is TGTGCCAGCAGCTTGGCAGAGACCGGGACTACTATCATTAGCTCCTACAATGAGCAGTTCTTC.

J is TRBJ2-1 and V is TRBV6-5; D gene unclear. Trimming removed 3 bases at V and 4 bases at J, with 13 bases between. CDR3 length: 15 amino acids. Germline CDR1 reads MNHEY; CDR2 reads SVGAGI. CDR3 bases: TGTGCCAGCAGTTATCGGGCCCTTGGATACAATGAGCAGTTCTTC. Translated, it gives CASSYRALGYNEQFF.